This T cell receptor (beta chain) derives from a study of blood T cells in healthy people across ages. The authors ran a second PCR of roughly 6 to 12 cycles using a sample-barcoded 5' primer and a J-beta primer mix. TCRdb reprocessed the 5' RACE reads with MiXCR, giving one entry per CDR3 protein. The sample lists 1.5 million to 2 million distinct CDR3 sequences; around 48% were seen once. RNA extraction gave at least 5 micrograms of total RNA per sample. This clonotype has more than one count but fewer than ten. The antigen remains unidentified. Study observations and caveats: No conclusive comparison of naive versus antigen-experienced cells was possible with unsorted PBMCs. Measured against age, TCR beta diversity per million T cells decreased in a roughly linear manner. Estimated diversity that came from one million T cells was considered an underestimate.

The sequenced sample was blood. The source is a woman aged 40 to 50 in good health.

DNA for the CDR3: TGTGCCAGCAGCGGTCCGGCAGAGACCCAGTACTTC. Translating it yields CASSGPAETQYF. The chain carries TRBV9 and TRBJ2-5; no definite D call. Trimming took 3 bases from V and 4 from J, leaving 7 bases between them. The CDR3 consists of 12 residues. Germline CDR1 is SGDLS and CDR2 is YYNGEE.